The rows below give T cell receptor beta chains drawn from one sample of a study of shared clonotypes between healthy human individuals. Repertoires were generated with immunoSEQ multiplex PCR, while TCRdb's copy carries only in-frame clones and drops some. The data show about 2 million clones, with 85% to 95% seen just once and 1% to 1.3% held by the top ten. The source material was naive CD8+ T cells sorted from blood. Receptors originate from a man younger than 30 in good health. Both conserved end residues are part of each CDR3. A D gene is named only where the DNA matches it firmly. Rows give clone size only sometimes, using once, few, many, or a class for an expanded clone.

d_call: TRBD1
v_call: TRBV13
j_call: TRBJ2-1
clone_size: NA
cdr3_aa: CASSHRDSSYNEQFF
cdr3_nt: TGTGCCAGCAGCCACCGGGACAGCTCCTACAATGAGCAGTTCTTC

d_call: NA
v_call: TRBV7-6
j_call: TRBJ2-7
clone_size: NA
cdr3_aa: CASSLESNEQYF
cdr3_nt: TGTGCCAGCAGCTTAGAATCGAACGAGCAGTACTTC

d_call: TRBD1
v_call: TRBV6-1
j_call: TRBJ1-5
clone_size: once
cdr3_aa: CASSEDRGYSNQPQHF
cdr3_nt: TGTGCCAGCAGTGAGGACAGGGGGTATAGCAATCAGCCCCAGCATTTT

d_call: NA
v_call: TRBV28
j_call: TRBJ2-7
clone_size: NA
cdr3_aa: CASSFSSGGSYEQYF
cdr3_nt: TGTGCCAGCAGTTTCTCCAGTGGGGGCTCCTACGAGCAGTACTTC

d_call: TRBD1
v_call: TRBV7-3
j_call: TRBJ2-2
clone_size: NA
cdr3_aa: CASSSSGGFGPGELFF
cdr3_nt: TGTGCCAGCAGCTCATCAGGGGGCTTTGGTCCCGGGGAGCTGTTTTTT

d_call: NA
v_call: TRBV11-2
j_call: TRBJ1-2
clone_size: once
cdr3_aa: CASSLENRVGYGYTF
cdr3_nt: TGTGCCAGCAGCTTAGAAAACAGGGTCGGATATGGCTACACCTTC

d_call: NA
v_call: TRBV9
j_call: TRBJ2-2
clone_size: NA
cdr3_aa: CASSVGYGGELFF
cdr3_nt: TGTGCCAGCAGCGTCGGCTATGGCGGGGAGCTGTTTTTT

d_call: TRBD1
v_call: TRBV19
j_call: TRBJ2-3
clone_size: NA
cdr3_aa: CASSLGQGGTDTQYF
cdr3_nt: TGTGCCAGTAGTCTCGGACAGGGGGGCACAGATACGCAGTATTTT

d_call: TRBD1
v_call: TRBV4-1
j_call: TRBJ1-2
clone_size: NA
cdr3_aa: CASSQEGFGQGTNYGYTF
cdr3_nt: TGCGCCAGCAGCCAAGAAGGATTCGGACAGGGAACAAACTATGGCTACACCTTC

d_call: TRBD2
v_call: TRBV2
j_call: TRBJ2-1
clone_size: NA
cdr3_aa: CASILAGGPKGEQFF
cdr3_nt: TGTGCCAGCATTTTAGCGGGGGGGCCGAAAGGTGAGCAGTTCTTC

d_call: NA
v_call: TRBV29-1
j_call: TRBJ2-5
clone_size: NA
cdr3_aa: CSVEDGRDPQETQYF
cdr3_nt: TGCAGCGTTGAAGATGGCAGGGACCCCCAAGAGACCCAGTACTTC

d_call: NA
v_call: TRBV10-3
j_call: TRBJ2-5
clone_size: NA
cdr3_aa: CAISEQVHETQYF
cdr3_nt: TGTGCCATCAGCGAACAGGTACACGAGACCCAGTACTTC

d_call: TRBD2
v_call: TRBV6-1
j_call: TRBJ2-5
clone_size: few
cdr3_aa: CASLALAGPGGYF
cdr3_nt: TGTGCCAGCCTGGCTCTAGCGGGGCCTGGTGGGTACTTC

d_call: TRBD1
v_call: TRBV18
j_call: TRBJ2-2
clone_size: once
cdr3_aa: CASPDRAGELFF
cdr3_nt: TGTGCCAGCCCGGACAGGGCCGGGGAGCTGTTTTTT

d_call: NA
v_call: TRBV9
j_call: TRBJ1-1
clone_size: NA
cdr3_aa: CASSVVSGGEAFF
cdr3_nt: TGTGCCAGCAGCGTAGTGTCCGGGGGTGAAGCTTTCTTT

d_call: TRBD1
v_call: TRBV7-3
j_call: TRBJ2-5
clone_size: NA
cdr3_aa: CASSARGGYQETQYF
cdr3_nt: TGTGCCAGCAGCGCCAGAGGGGGCTACCAAGAGACCCAGTACTTC

d_call: TRBD2
v_call: TRBV9
j_call: TRBJ2-1
clone_size: NA
cdr3_aa: CASSTPAGGPGEQFF
cdr3_nt: TGTGCCAGCAGCACCCCAGCGGGGGGGCCCGGTGAGCAGTTCTTC

d_call: NA
v_call: TRBV2
j_call: TRBJ2-7
clone_size: few
cdr3_aa: CASSEDFSSYEQYF
cdr3_nt: TGTGCCAGCAGTGAAGACTTTTCCTCCTACGAGCAGTACTTC

d_call: NA
v_call: TRBV21-1
j_call: TRBJ2-1
clone_size: NA
cdr3_aa: CASIPLAGVVNEQFF
cdr3_nt: TGTGCCAGCATCCCCCTAGCGGGAGTTGTTAATGAGCAGTTCTTC

d_call: NA
v_call: TRBV14
j_call: TRBJ1-1
clone_size: NA
cdr3_aa: CASSLTLVPGDTEAFF
cdr3_nt: TGTGCCAGCAGTCTAACCCTAGTACCAGGGGATACTGAAGCTTTCTTT

d_call: TRBD1
v_call: TRBV6-5
j_call: TRBJ2-2
clone_size: NA
cdr3_aa: CASSYTGQGAFGELFF
cdr3_nt: TGTGCCAGCAGTTACACGGGACAGGGGGCGTTCGGGGAGCTGTTTTTT

d_call: NA
v_call: TRBV7-9
j_call: TRBJ2-5
clone_size: NA
cdr3_aa: CASSLEAEVVVTQYF
cdr3_nt: TGTGCCAGCAGCTTAGAGGCTGAGGTTGTCGTGACCCAGTACTTC

d_call: TRBD2
v_call: TRBV6-5
j_call: TRBJ2-1
clone_size: NA
cdr3_aa: CASSYGSGRANEQFF
cdr3_nt: TGTGCCAGCAGTTACGGGAGCGGGAGGGCTAATGAGCAGTTCTTC

d_call: NA
v_call: TRBV2
j_call: TRBJ1-2
clone_size: NA
cdr3_aa: CASSETGSGYGYTF
cdr3_nt: TGTGCCAGCAGTGAAACAGGTTCTGGCTATGGCTACACCTTC

d_call: TRBD1
v_call: TRBV6-1
j_call: TRBJ1-2
clone_size: NA
cdr3_aa: CASEEGTGGIDGYTF
cdr3_nt: TGTGCCAGTGAAGAAGGGACAGGGGGTATCGATGGCTACACCTTC

d_call: TRBD1
v_call: TRBV5-1
j_call: TRBJ2-1
clone_size: NA
cdr3_aa: CASSLAAGGYEQFF
cdr3_nt: TGCGCCAGCAGCTTGGCCGCAGGGGGCTATGAGCAGTTCTTC

d_call: NA
v_call: TRBV4-1
j_call: TRBJ1-5
clone_size: NA
cdr3_aa: CASSQFRQFQHF
cdr3_nt: TGCGCCAGCAGCCAATTTCGACAGTTCCAGCATTTT

d_call: NA
v_call: TRBV18
j_call: TRBJ2-2
clone_size: NA
cdr3_aa: CASSPGHTGELFF
cdr3_nt: TGTGCCAGCTCACCAGGGCACACCGGGGAGCTGTTTTTT

d_call: NA
v_call: TRBV19
j_call: TRBJ2-5
clone_size: NA
cdr3_aa: CASSIRQGGETQYF
cdr3_nt: TGTGCCAGTAGTATACGACAAGGTGGGGAGACCCAGTACTTC

d_call: NA
v_call: TRBV7-8
j_call: TRBJ2-3
clone_size: NA
cdr3_aa: CASSSGQSTDTQYF
cdr3_nt: TGTGCCAGCAGCTCAGGACAGAGCACAGATACGCAGTATTTT

d_call: TRBD1
v_call: TRBV28
j_call: TRBJ2-7
clone_size: once
cdr3_aa: CASSVQGYEQYF
cdr3_nt: TGTGCCAGCAGTGTACAGGGGTACGAGCAGTACTTC

d_call: TRBD2
v_call: TRBV7-6
j_call: TRBJ2-5
clone_size: NA
cdr3_aa: CASSWLAGQETQYF
cdr3_nt: TGTGCCAGCAGCTGGCTAGCGGGGCAAGAGACCCAGTACTTC

d_call: NA
v_call: TRBV2
j_call: TRBJ2-1
clone_size: NA
cdr3_aa: CASEGIDTQQFF
cdr3_nt: TGTGCCAGCGAGGGGATAGACACCCAGCAGTTCTTC

d_call: NA
v_call: TRBV5-6
j_call: TRBJ1-6
clone_size: NA
cdr3_aa: CASSAPYNSPLHF
cdr3_nt: TGTGCCAGCAGCGCTCCCTATAATTCACCCCTCCACTTT

d_call: TRBD1
v_call: TRBV27
j_call: TRBJ2-1
clone_size: NA
cdr3_aa: CASSFGQGASNEQFF
cdr3_nt: TGTGCCAGCAGTTTTGGGCAGGGGGCGTCGAATGAGCAGTTCTTC

d_call: NA
v_call: TRBV6-6
j_call: TRBJ1-2
clone_size: NA
cdr3_aa: CASSYSPPNYTF
cdr3_nt: TGTGCCAGCAGTTACTCGCCCCCGAACTACACCTTC

d_call: NA
v_call: TRBV19
j_call: TRBJ1-5
clone_size: NA
cdr3_aa: CASSLQPTAPWEPQHF
cdr3_nt: TGTGCCAGTAGTCTTCAACCTACTGCTCCCTGGGAGCCCCAGCATTTT

d_call: NA
v_call: TRBV7-3
j_call: TRBJ2-2
clone_size: NA
cdr3_aa: CASSRTYTGELFF
cdr3_nt: TGTGCCAGCAGCCGAACGTACACCGGGGAGCTGTTTTTT

d_call: TRBD1
v_call: TRBV13
j_call: TRBJ2-7
clone_size: NA
cdr3_aa: CASSLPGGPYEQYF
cdr3_nt: TGTGCCAGCAGCTTGCCAGGGGGCCCCTACGAGCAGTACTTC

d_call: NA
v_call: TRBV5-4
j_call: TRBJ1-1
clone_size: NA
cdr3_aa: CASSFELQNTEAFF
cdr3_nt: TGTGCCAGCAGCTTCGAACTGCAGAACACTGAAGCTTTCTTT

d_call: NA
v_call: TRBV9
j_call: TRBJ2-7
clone_size: NA
cdr3_aa: CASSPSGTYEQYF
cdr3_nt: TGTGCCAGCAGCCCTTCGGGGACCTACGAGCAGTACTTC

d_call: NA
v_call: TRBV7-8
j_call: TRBJ2-3
clone_size: NA
cdr3_aa: CASSFNPVGGATDTQYF
cdr3_nt: TGTGCCAGCAGCTTCAACCCCGTGGGCGGAGCCACAGATACGCAGTATTTT

d_call: TRBD1
v_call: TRBV11-2
j_call: TRBJ2-7
clone_size: NA
cdr3_aa: CASSQAGTGSYEQYF
cdr3_nt: TGTGCCAGCAGCCAAGCGGGGACAGGGTCTTACGAGCAGTACTTC

d_call: NA
v_call: TRBV11-2
j_call: TRBJ1-1
clone_size: NA
cdr3_aa: CASSQMGGNTEAFF
cdr3_nt: TGTGCCAGCAGCCAGATGGGGGGTAACACTGAAGCTTTCTTT

d_call: TRBD1
v_call: TRBV5-6
j_call: TRBJ2-7
clone_size: NA
cdr3_aa: CASSSTGDTYEQYF
cdr3_nt: TGTGCCAGCAGCTCGACAGGGGACACCTACGAGCAGTACTTC

d_call: NA
v_call: TRBV27
j_call: TRBJ2-1
clone_size: NA
cdr3_aa: CASSLFLAPRANEQFF
cdr3_nt: TGTGCCAGCAGTTTATTCCTAGCACCTAGAGCCAATGAGCAGTTCTTC

d_call: NA
v_call: TRBV9
j_call: TRBJ1-1
clone_size: NA
cdr3_aa: CASSVVSGAEAFF
cdr3_nt: TGTGCCAGCAGCGTAGTATCAGGCGCTGAAGCTTTCTTT

d_call: NA
v_call: TRBV19
j_call: TRBJ1-6
clone_size: few
cdr3_aa: CASRLSGGPYNSPLHF
cdr3_nt: TGTGCCAGTAGATTATCCGGGGGACCCTATAATTCACCCCTCCACTTT

d_call: TRBD2
v_call: TRBV5-6
j_call: TRBJ2-3
clone_size: NA
cdr3_aa: CASSLGLAGNTDTQYF
cdr3_nt: TGTGCCAGCAGCTTGGGGCTAGCGGGAAACACAGATACGCAGTATTTT

d_call: NA
v_call: TRBV6-6
j_call: TRBJ2-7
clone_size: NA
cdr3_aa: CASSYDRSYEQYF
cdr3_nt: TGTGCCAGCAGTTACGACAGGAGCTACGAGCAGTACTTC

d_call: TRBD2
v_call: TRBV27
j_call: TRBJ2-3
clone_size: NA
cdr3_aa: CASSGAGVPDTQYF
cdr3_nt: TGTGCCAGCTCGGGCGCGGGGGTCCCAGATACGCAGTATTTT

d_call: NA
v_call: TRBV28
j_call: TRBJ2-7
clone_size: NA
cdr3_aa: CASSFPGTGYEQYF
cdr3_nt: TGTGCCAGCAGTTTCCCGGGGACGGGATACGAGCAGTACTTC

d_call: NA
v_call: TRBV25-1
j_call: TRBJ1-2
clone_size: NA
cdr3_aa: CASSDRADYGYTF
cdr3_nt: TGTGCCAGCAGTGATAGGGCAGACTATGGCTACACCTTC

d_call: NA
v_call: TRBV7-2
j_call: TRBJ2-5
clone_size: NA
cdr3_aa: CASSLVSGAEGETQYF
cdr3_nt: TGTGCCAGCAGCTTAGTCTCGGGTGCAGAGGGGGAGACCCAGTACTTC

d_call: NA
v_call: TRBV5-1
j_call: TRBJ2-5
clone_size: NA
cdr3_aa: CASSFHPLGSQETQYF
cdr3_nt: TGCGCCAGCAGCTTCCACCCACTGGGTTCCCAAGAGACCCAGTACTTC

d_call: NA
v_call: TRBV5-1
j_call: TRBJ1-2
clone_size: NA
cdr3_aa: CASRGGEGVVIGYTF
cdr3_nt: TGCGCCAGCCGGGGAGGGGAAGGTGTAGTAATCGGCTACACCTTC

d_call: TRBD2
v_call: TRBV7-9
j_call: TRBJ2-1
clone_size: NA
cdr3_aa: CASSPRESPYNEQFF
cdr3_nt: TGTGCCAGCAGTCCGCGGGAGTCCCCCTACAATGAGCAGTTCTTC

d_call: TRBD2
v_call: TRBV11-2
j_call: TRBJ2-7
clone_size: NA
cdr3_aa: CASSLEREAAYEQYF
cdr3_nt: TGTGCCAGCAGTCTTGAGCGGGAGGCGGCCTACGAGCAGTACTTC

d_call: NA
v_call: TRBV11-2
j_call: TRBJ1-2
clone_size: NA
cdr3_aa: CASSFGAHYGYTF
cdr3_nt: TGTGCCAGCAGCTTCGGGGCGCACTATGGCTACACCTTC

d_call: TRBD1
v_call: TRBV27
j_call: TRBJ1-2
clone_size: NA
cdr3_aa: CASSSGQSLHYGYTF
cdr3_nt: TGTGCCAGCAGTTCGGGACAGTCTCTACACTATGGCTACACCTTC